In its sample, the clone carrying this TCR beta chain was seen a few times. Its antigen is still unknown. A much larger clonotype is one base distant, so this may be a read error. The entry originates in a study of regulatory T cells in long-lasting Graves disease. Study results and caveats: Favoring TRBV28, TRBJ1-2 and TRBJ2-5 was a feature seen in persistent disease.

Through Arm-PCR of CDR3 regions and iRepertoire HTBI primers, TCR beta libraries were built. In TCRdb, the multiplex PCR reads were re-called with MiXCR into one record per CDR3 protein. This table has 450,000 or so distinct CDR3 sequences, about 20% appearing once. The time point was: persistent/refractory GD, antithyroid drugs over 5 years with positive TRAb. Researchers made the TCR library from RNA that was extracted from PBMCs. CDR3 size: 12 residues. Germline CDR1 and CDR2: MDHEN and SYDVKM. Trimming left V 4 bases short and J 7 bases short, with 11 bases between. The input for sequencing was peripheral blood mononuclear cells (PBMCs), taken when the disease was refractory, from a patient treated with antithyroid drugs. The chain couples TRBV28 to TRBJ2-7; D not certain. The receptor was isolated from a female donor with Graves disease. CDR3 loop: CASSSQDVEQYF. Here the CDR3 DNA reads TGTGCCAGCAGTTCCCAGGACGTGGAGCAGTACTTC.